This T cell receptor beta chain was identified in a study of blood T cell repertoires in COVID-19. Study-wide background: Some COVID-19 samples were acute and others convalescent; all came from the United States, Italy and Spain. From T cells, B-cell-depleted T cells, or PBMCs came the material, which was cDNA or gDNA.

This clone was recorded many times. The CDR3 contains 11 residues. Germline assignment: CDR1 LNHDA and CDR2 SQIVND (reference sequence). V lost 6 bases, J lost 5 bases, and 5 bases lay in between. In the authors' methods: Reference gene primer amplification in the assay estimated nucleated cell counts. Generated by immunoSEQ multiplex PCR, the TCRdb table keeps only in-frame clones and is missing some. Clone size and V and J calls were adopted from that table, with D and trimming inferred from the DNA. The sample shows 150,000 to 200,000 clones, more than 80% of them seen only once. Sequences were obtained from peripheral blood. The TCR originated in a human donor in a cohort sampled during active COVID-19. V usage is TRBV19 and J usage is TRBJ2-1, with D hard to call. This chain's CDR3 is CASSRDNEQFF. CDR3 nucleotides: TGTGCCAGTAGCCGGGACAATGAGCAGTTCTTC.